This paragraph covers one T cell receptor (beta chain) sequence. The sample originates from a study of shared clonotypes between healthy human individuals. Naivety among CD8 cells was defined by CD45RO negativity and positive CCR7 selection, thereby excluding terminally differentiated effector memory CD45RA+ cells. The CDR3 is 14 residues long. CDR1 is LNHDA, CDR2 SQIVND, per germline (reference sequence). Trimming removed 5 bases at V and 7 bases at J, with 15 bases between. Here immunoSEQ multiplex PCR was the method, and the copy in TCRdb shows in-frame clones only, minus some. This repertoire shows about 2.2 million clones, approximately 92% found once; its top ten account for over 1.5%.

The chain couples TRBV19 to TRBJ1-5; TRBD1 might be the D (6 bases). This receptor was obtained from a man younger than 35 in good health. Some clones in this sample may be carry-over from other donors' samples. Sequenced: naive CD8+ T cells from PBMCs. This CDR3 reads CASSGTGIEQPQHF. The CDR3 DNA reads as TGTGCCAGTAGTGGAACAGGGATCGAGCAGCCCCAGCATTTT.